The 26 T cell receptor beta chains below all came from one sample that was sequenced in a study of shared T cell receptors in the human thymus. The data were produced by immunoSEQ multiplex PCR, yet TCRdb's version contains in-frame clones alone and is incomplete. The sample has 700,000 to 750,000 clones, 80% to 90% seen once. These data were also reused for a study on human thymus T cells.

Sequenced material: thymocytes. The source is a girl under three years old with a congenital heart defect.

The V and J genes are TRBV5-1 and TRBJ1-2; 7 bases are a match to TRBD1. J gave up 8 bases and V 3 bases, and 19 bases lay outside the gene matches. The CDR3 spans 17 residues. The germline V gene encodes CDR1 SGHRS and CDR2 YFSETQ. The CDR3 nucleotides are TGCGCCAGCAGCTCCGTGTGTGGGACAGCTACCAGGACCGGCTACACCTTC. Translated: CASSSVCGTATRTGYTF.

The V and J genes are TRBV28 and TRBJ2-1; 7 bases line up with TRBD2. The length of the CDR3 is 13 residues. J was trimmed by 5 bases and V by 7 bases; bases with no gene match: 5. The germline CDR1 and CDR2 sequences are MDHEN and SYDVKM. The CDR3 sequence: CASTTGGHNEQFF. The CDR3 region has the DNA TGTGCCAGCACGACGGGGGGTCACAATGAGCAGTTCTTC.

The V and J genes are TRBV4-3 and TRBJ1-6; a weak D match, TRBD1 (6 bases). V was shortened by 4 bases and J by 0 bases, with 13 bases between the two germline ends. Germline values: CDR1 LGHNA, CDR2 YSLEER. This CDR3 comprises 17 residues. The CDR3 region is CASSRNRASSYNSPLHF. The DNA for the CDR3 is TGCGCCAGCAGCCGCAACAGGGCCAGCTCCTATAATTCACCCCTCCACTTT.

The chain uses TRBV7-9 and TRBJ1-1; 7 bases match TRBD1. Germline values: CDR1 SEHNR, CDR2 FQNEAQ (reference sequence). The CDR3 totals 15 residues. V dropped 5 bases and J dropped 1; count of bases not matched to a gene: 7. Written as DNA, the CDR3 is TGTGCCAGCAGCCCGGCCTACAGGGGGAACACTGAAGCTTTCTTT. Its protein product is CASSPAYRGNTEAFF.

The genes are TRBV4-3 and TRBJ2-1; 12 bases align to TRBD1. The germline gives CDR1 LGHNA, CDR2 YSLEER. The CDR3 spans 17 residues. With V trimmed by 3 bases and J by 8 bases, 11 bases remained unmatched. The CDR3 bases are TGCGCCAGCAGCCAGGGGGCCCGGGACAGGGGGCGTCATGAGCAGTTCTTC. Its protein is CASSQGARDRGRHEQFF.

The CDR3 sequence is CASSRGGQANSPLHF. In DNA, the CDR3 is TGTGCCAGCTCCCGAGGGGGACAGGCGAATTCACCCCTCCACTTT. The V call is TRBV18, the J call TRBJ1-6; 8 bases line up with TRBD1. The V gene's germline CDR1 is KGHSH and CDR2 LQKENI. CDR3 size: 15 residues. The J segment lost 7 bases and the V segment lost 6 bases, leaving 8 bases of the junction unmatched.

The gene calls are TRBV7-9 and TRBJ2-5; 7 bases fit TRBD1. The CDR3 runs to 16 residues. Losses at the gene ends were 5 bases for V and 0 bases for J; bases not matched to a gene: 9. The germline V gene encodes CDR1 SEHNR and CDR2 FQNEAQ (reference sequence). The CDR3 nucleotides are TGTGCCAGCAGCCCAGGGACAGCCGGAAACCAAGAGACCCAGTACTTC. Protein: CASSPGTAGNQETQYF.

The V gene is TRBV7-3, the J gene TRBJ1-4; D not resolved. Looked up from germline, CDR1 is SGHTA and CDR2 is FQGTGA. Trimming shortened V by 1 base and J by 3 bases, and 9 bases separated the two germline ends. The CDR3 extends over 15 amino acids. CDR3 DNA sequence: TGTGCCAGCAGCTTAAAGAGGGTTGCTAATGAAAAACTGTTTTTT. Translating it yields CASSLKRVANEKLFF.

The chain has TRBV5-1 and TRBJ1-2, with 11 bases that match TRBD1. The CDR3 contains 17 residues. Per the germline V gene, CDR1 is SGHRS and CDR2 is YFSETQ. V was clipped by 4 bases and J by 6 bases; unmatched bases: 14. CDR3 sequence: CASSPWTGGRAFDGYTF. The CDR3 bases are TGCGCCAGCAGCCCCTGGACAGGGGGCAGGGCTTTTGATGGCTACACCTTC.

In its sample, this clone was seen once. The chain is built from TRBV30 and TRBJ2-3, with a possible D match to TRBD1 (7 bases). The CDR3 has 15 amino acids. Trimming shortened V by 3 bases and J by 1 base, and 14 bases separated the two germline ends. Germline V gene lookup returns CDR1 GTSNPN and CDR2 SVGIG (reference sequence). The CDR3 bases are TGTGCCTGGAGCCAGAGGAGGGGGCGCACAGATACGCAGTATTTT. Encoded protein: CAWSQRRGRTDTQYF.

The chain has TRBV19 and TRBJ1-2; 9 bases align to TRBD1. CDR1 is LNHDA, CDR2 SQIVND, per germline (reference sequence). J gave up 3 bases and V 4 bases, and 9 bases lay outside the gene matches. The CDR3 loop spans 16 amino acids. This CDR3 reads CASSTIGQGYYYGYTF. In nucleotides, the CDR3 is TGTGCCAGTAGTACCATAGGACAGGGGTATTACTATGGCTACACCTTC.

The chain joins TRBV27 to TRBJ1-6, with TRBD1 identical over 7 bases. The CDR3 loop spans 20 amino acids. The V segment lost 6 bases and the J segment 0 bases; nucleotides outside the gene matches: 17. From germline, CDR1 is MNHEY and CDR2 SMNVEV (reference sequence). CDR3 region: CASRIVTGAQGGSYNSPLHF. In DNA form, the CDR3 reads TGTGCCAGCAGAATAGTAACAGGGGCCCAAGGGGGCTCCTATAATTCACCCCTCCACTTT.

The CDR3 sequence: CASSLCTRMGTSIRKTQYF. Written as DNA, the CDR3 is TGTGCCAGCAGCTTATGTACAAGGATGGGGACTAGCATCAGAAAGACCCAGTACTTC. This chain uses TRBV7-4 with TRBJ2-5, with 9 bases that match TRBD2. The CDR3 spans 19 residues. The germline gives CDR1 SGHVT, CDR2 SQSDAQ. The trim removed 2 bases at V and 6 bases at J, leaving 19 bases unmatched.

V is TRBV5-5 and J is TRBJ2-6; D not certain. Germline assignment: CDR1 SGHKS and CDR2 YYEKEE (reference sequence). V shed 0 bases and J shed 0 bases, with 10 bases lying between them. The CDR3 is 17 residues long. The CDR3 coding sequence is TGTGCCAGCAGCTTGGCCCACAGATCCTCTGGGGCCAACGTCCTGACTTTC. Protein: CASSLAHRSSGANVLTF.

This clone was counted only a few times. This sequence joins TRBV6-6 and TRBJ2-1; D remains unclear. The CDR3 contains 13 residues. With 6 bases removed from V and 5 bases from J, the gap between germline ends came to 11 bases. Germline CDR1 reads MNHNY; CDR2 reads SVGAGI (reference sequence). CDR3 DNA: TGTGCCAGCAGCTACGTCCGGGACAATGAGCAGTTCTTC. Amino acid sequence: CASSYVRDNEQFF.

This clone was detected only a few times. The chain recombines TRBV27 with TRBJ2-1, with TRBD2 as a possible D gene (6 bases). Trimming pared 5 bases from V and 9 bases from J, leaving 29 bases between. This CDR3 has 18 amino acids. Germline values: CDR1 MNHEY, CDR2 SMNVEV (reference sequence). This chain's CDR3 is CASSPLADIKHGTSEQFF. DNA for the CDR3: TGTGCCAGCAGTCCTTTAGCGGATATCAAACATGGAACAAGTGAGCAGTTCTTC.

V is TRBV9 and J is TRBJ2-7; 8 bases align to TRBD1. The germline V gene encodes CDR1 SGDLS and CDR2 YYNGEE. Losses at the gene ends were 0 bases for V and 5 bases for J; bases not matched to a gene: 19. The CDR3 consists of 19 residues. The CDR3 region is CASSVAKEVVGQGVHEQYF. The CDR3 bases are TGTGCCAGCAGCGTAGCTAAAGAGGTGGTAGGACAGGGAGTCCACGAGCAGTACTTC.

The gene calls are TRBV28 and TRBJ1-2; D perhaps matches TRBD1 (5 bases). The CDR3 covers 14 residues. Trimming pared 6 bases from V and 3 bases from J, leaving 14 bases between. In germline, CDR1 is MDHEN, CDR2 SYDVKM. As DNA, the CDR3 is TGTGCCAGCAGGGTGACATTCAGGGACTATGGCTACACCTTC. The encoded protein is CASRVTFRDYGYTF.

The chain carries TRBV13 and TRBJ1-1, with D maybe TRBD1 (6 bases). The CDR3 extends over 15 amino acids. Germline V gives CDR1 PRHDT, CDR2 FYEKMQ (reference sequence). V lost 4 bases and J lost 5, with 17 bases in between. In DNA form, the CDR3 reads TGTGCCAGCAGCTCACCGACAGGTCGAAGGACTGAAGCTTTCTTT. Protein sequence: CASSSPTGRRTEAFF.

V and J are TRBV27 and TRBJ1-3; no clear D. This CDR3 is 13 amino acids long. Germline values: CDR1 MNHEY, CDR2 SMNVEV (reference sequence). Between the trimmed V and J ends, which lost 2 bases and 5 bases, there was a span of 7 bases. CDR3 in amino acids: CASSLLGRNTIYF. For the CDR3, the DNA is TGTGCCAGCAGTTTACTGGGCAGAAACACCATATATTTT.

The V gene is TRBV28, the J gene TRBJ1-6; 8 positions match TRBD1. The CDR3 runs 18 residues. V shed 1 base and J 7 bases; nucleotides not matched to a gene: 12. The germline V gene encodes CDR1 MDHEN and CDR2 SYDVKM. CDR3 nucleotides: TGTGCCAGCAGTTTATCTTTTTCTAGAGACAGGGGAAATTCACCCCTCCACTTT. This sequence encodes CASSLSFSRDRGNSPLHF.

The chain carries TRBV4-2 and TRBJ2-5, with 10 bases identical to TRBD2. Germline CDR1 LGHNA, CDR2 YNFKEQ. This CDR3 contains 17 residues. V was pared by 1 base and J by 5 bases, with 10 bases of the junction left unmatched. The CDR3 coding sequence is TGTGCCAGCAGCCAAGGAACGGAGCGGGGGGGGGTGGAGACCCAGTACTTC. This gives the protein CASSQGTERGGVETQYF.

This clone was counted a single time. The genes are TRBV27 and TRBJ2-5, with TRBD2 matching over 8 bases. The J segment lost 4 bases and the V segment lost 0 bases, leaving 7 bases of the junction unmatched. Looked up from germline, CDR1 is MNHEY and CDR2 is SMNVEV (reference sequence). The CDR3 has 16 residues. Here the CDR3 DNA reads TGTGCCAGCAGTTTATCGAACGGGGGGGGGAGAGAGACCCAGTACTTC. It is translated as CASSLSNGGGRETQYF.

The V gene is TRBV6-6, the J gene TRBJ1-2; 8 bases fit TRBD1. V trimming: 2 bases; J trimming: 3 bases; junction bases outside the gene matches: 8. This CDR3 has 16 amino acids. Germline values: CDR1 MNHNY, CDR2 SVGAGI (reference sequence). CDR3: CASSYPRDRTHYGYTF. The CDR3, as DNA: TGTGCCAGCAGTTACCCCAGGGACAGGACGCACTATGGCTACACCTTC.

The rearrangement links TRBV11-2 to TRBJ2-1; 10 bases map to TRBD2. Losses at the gene ends were 6 bases for V and 10 bases for J; bases not matched to a gene: 21. Germline V gene sequence: CDR1 SGHAT, CDR2 FQNNGV. The CDR3 covers 18 residues. The DNA of the CDR3 is TGTGCCAGCAGAGGAGTACAGGCCGGGACTAGCGCGACTAAGGAGCAGTTCTTC. Translated, it gives CASRGVQAGTSATKEQFF.

This clone occurred a few times. This chain connects TRBV5-1 to TRBJ1-1; TRBD1 might be the D (6 bases). Germline V gene data show CDR1 as SGHRS and CDR2 as YFSETQ. This CDR3 has 15 amino acids. The V gene lost 1 base and the J gene lost 4 bases, with 14 bases spanning the gap. CDR3 DNA: TGCGCCAGCAGCTTGATTGGGGGGGCAGGCACTGAAGCTTTCTTT. Residues: CASSLIGGAGTEAFF.